This entry is about one TCR beta chain. Its matching antigen is unknown. The study sampled nominally healthy donors, though unrecorded immune exposures were likely. This CDR3 is built from 16 residues. Trimming stripped 0 bases from V and 4 bases from J, with 14 bases between. Germline V gene data show CDR1 as LNHNV and CDR2 as YYDKDF (reference sequence). These data are taken from a study of cytomegalovirus exposure and HLA in healthy donors. In the study overall: A data release that came early held roughly 80 million unique TCRs from HLA-typed donors.

Findings and caveats of the study: Productive rates of about 90% or about 30% were seen for most TCR beta V segments in an earlier analysis.

Amplification used 60 Vbeta primers and 13 Jbeta primers. TCRdb's copy holds only in-frame clones and misses some; the assay was immunoSEQ multiplex PCR. Here the sample spans more than 95,000 clones, about 80% being singletons. The chain links TRBV15 to TRBJ2-3; D not certain. Sequenced input: PBMCs. This TCR derives from a woman in her thirties or forties in good health and CMV-seronegative. This chain's CDR3 is CATSRDSLVGSDTQYF. CDR3 nucleotides: TGTGCCACCAGCAGAGATTCCCTAGTCGGGTCAGATACGCAGTATTTT. Full variable domain (outside the CDR3, taken from reference TRBV15 and TRBJ2-3): DAMVIQNPRYQVTQFGKPVTLSCSQTLNHNVMYWYQQKSSQAPKLLFHYYDKDFNNEADTPDNFQSRRPNTSFCFLDIRSPGLGDTAMYLCATSRDSLVGSDTQYFGPGTRLTVL.